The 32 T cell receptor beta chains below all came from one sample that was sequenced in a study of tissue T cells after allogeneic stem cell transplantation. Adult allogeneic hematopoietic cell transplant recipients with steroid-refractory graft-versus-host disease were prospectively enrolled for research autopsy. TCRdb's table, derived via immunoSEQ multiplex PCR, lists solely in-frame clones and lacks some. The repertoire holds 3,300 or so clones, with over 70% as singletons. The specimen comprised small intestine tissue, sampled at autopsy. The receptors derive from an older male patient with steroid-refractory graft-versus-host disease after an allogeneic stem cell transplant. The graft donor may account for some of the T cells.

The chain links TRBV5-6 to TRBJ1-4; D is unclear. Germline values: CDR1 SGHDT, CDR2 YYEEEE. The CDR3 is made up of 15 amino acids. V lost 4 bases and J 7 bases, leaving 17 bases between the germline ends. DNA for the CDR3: TGTGCCAGCAGCAAAGGCCTGGGGAATGCTGAAAAACTGTTTTTT. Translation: CASSKGLGNAEKLFF.

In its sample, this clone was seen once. CDR3 DNA sequence: TGTGCCAGCAGTTCGTGGAGCGAAGAAAGGGCCGAGCAGTACTTC. As protein: CASSSWSEERAEQYF. This chain links TRBV28 with TRBJ2-7, with D uncertain. CDR1 and CDR2 from the germline V gene are MDHEN and SYDVKM. The length of the CDR3 is 15 residues. V was trimmed by 4 bases and J by 6 bases, leaving 19 bases between them.

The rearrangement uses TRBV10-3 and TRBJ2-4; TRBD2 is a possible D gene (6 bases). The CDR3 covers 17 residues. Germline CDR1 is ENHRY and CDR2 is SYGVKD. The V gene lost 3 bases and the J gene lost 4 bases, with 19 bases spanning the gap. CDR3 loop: CAISDPPGGEGKNIQYF. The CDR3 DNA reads TGTGCCATCAGTGACCCCCCCGGGGGTGAGGGGAAAAACATTCAGTACTTC.

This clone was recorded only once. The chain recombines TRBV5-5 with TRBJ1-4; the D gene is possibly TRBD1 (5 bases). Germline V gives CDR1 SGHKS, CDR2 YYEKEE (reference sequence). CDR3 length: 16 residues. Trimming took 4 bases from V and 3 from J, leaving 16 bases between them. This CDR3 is CASSPGGFIANEKLFF. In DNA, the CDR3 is TGTGCCAGCAGCCCTGGGGGGTTTATTGCTAATGAAAAACTGTTTTTT.

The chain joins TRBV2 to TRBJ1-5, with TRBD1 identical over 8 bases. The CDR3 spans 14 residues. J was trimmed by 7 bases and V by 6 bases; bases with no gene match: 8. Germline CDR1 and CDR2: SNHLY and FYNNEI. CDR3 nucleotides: TGTGCCAGCAGGATGGACAGGGCAAGCCAGCCCCAGCATTTT. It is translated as CASRMDRASQPQHF. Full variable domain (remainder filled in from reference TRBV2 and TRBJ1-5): EPEVTQTPSHQVTQMGQEVILRCVPISNHLYFYWYRQILGQKVEFLVSFYNNEISEKSEIFDDQFSVERPDGSNFTLKIRSTKLEDSAMYFCASRMDRASQPQHFGDGTRLSIL.

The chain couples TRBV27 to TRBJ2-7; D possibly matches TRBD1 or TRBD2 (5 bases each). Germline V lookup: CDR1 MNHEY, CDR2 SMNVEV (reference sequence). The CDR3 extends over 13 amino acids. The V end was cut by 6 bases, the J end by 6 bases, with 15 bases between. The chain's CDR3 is CASSVKRGLEQYF. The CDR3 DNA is TGTGCCAGCAGCGTAAAGAGGGGTCTCGAGCAGTACTTC.

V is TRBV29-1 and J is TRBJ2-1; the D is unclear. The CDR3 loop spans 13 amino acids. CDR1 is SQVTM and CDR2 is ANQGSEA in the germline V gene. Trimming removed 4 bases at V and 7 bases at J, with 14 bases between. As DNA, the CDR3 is TGCAGCGTTGTGATGGGGTTTCGAAATGAGCAGTTCTTC. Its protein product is CSVVMGFRNEQFF.

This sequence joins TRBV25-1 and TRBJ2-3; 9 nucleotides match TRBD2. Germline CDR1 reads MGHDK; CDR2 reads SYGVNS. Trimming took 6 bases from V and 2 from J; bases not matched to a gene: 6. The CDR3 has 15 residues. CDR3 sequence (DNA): TGTGCCAGCAGCTTAGCGGGGGCGAACACAGATACGCAGTATTTT. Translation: CASSLAGANTDTQYF.

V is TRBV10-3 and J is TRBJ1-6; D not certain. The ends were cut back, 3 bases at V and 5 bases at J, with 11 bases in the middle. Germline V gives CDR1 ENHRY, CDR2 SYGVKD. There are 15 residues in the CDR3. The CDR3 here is CAISDGPMNNSPLHF. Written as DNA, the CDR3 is TGTGCCATCAGTGATGGTCCTATGAATAATTCACCCCTCCACTTT.

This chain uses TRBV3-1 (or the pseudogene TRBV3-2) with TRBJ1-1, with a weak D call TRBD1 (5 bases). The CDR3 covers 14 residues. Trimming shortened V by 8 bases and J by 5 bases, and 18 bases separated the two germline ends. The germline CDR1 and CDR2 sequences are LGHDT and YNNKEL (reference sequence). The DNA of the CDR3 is TGTGCCAGCGCGCCACTGGCGGGGGGTACTGAAGCTTTCTTT. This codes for CASAPLAGGTEAFF.

The CDR3 is CASARQANTEAFF. DNA of the CDR3: TGTGCCAGCGCTAGACAGGCGAACACTGAAGCTTTCTTT. The chain uses TRBV12-3 or TRBV12-4 and TRBJ1-1; TRBD1 might be the D (6 bases). Trimming cost V 8 bases and J 1 base, with 11 bases left between them. This CDR3 comprises 13 residues.

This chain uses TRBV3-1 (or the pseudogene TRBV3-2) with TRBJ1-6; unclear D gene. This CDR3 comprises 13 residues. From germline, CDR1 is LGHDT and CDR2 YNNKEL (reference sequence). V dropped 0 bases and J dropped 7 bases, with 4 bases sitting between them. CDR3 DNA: TGTGCCAGCAGCCAAGATCGGAATTCACCCCTCCACTTT. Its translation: CASSQDRNSPLHF.

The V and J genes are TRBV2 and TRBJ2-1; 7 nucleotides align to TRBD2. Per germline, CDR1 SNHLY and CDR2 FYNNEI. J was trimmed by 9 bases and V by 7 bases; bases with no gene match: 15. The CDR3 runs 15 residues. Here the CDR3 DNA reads TGTGCCAGCACCCTTGTCGGGGGGACCAAGGGTGAGCAGTTCTTC. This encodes CASTLVGGTKGEQFF.

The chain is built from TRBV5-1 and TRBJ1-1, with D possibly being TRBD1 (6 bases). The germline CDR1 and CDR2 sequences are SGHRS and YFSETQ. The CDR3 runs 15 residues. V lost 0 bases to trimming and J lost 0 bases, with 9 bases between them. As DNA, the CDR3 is TGCGCCAGCAGCTTGGCAGGGGCCCTGAACACTGAAGCTTTCTTT. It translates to CASSLAGALNTEAFF.

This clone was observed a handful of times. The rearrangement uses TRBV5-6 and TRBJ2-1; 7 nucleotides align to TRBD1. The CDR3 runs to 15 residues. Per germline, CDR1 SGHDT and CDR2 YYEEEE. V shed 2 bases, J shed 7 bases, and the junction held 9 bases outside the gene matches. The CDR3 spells CASSFRGRVANEQFF. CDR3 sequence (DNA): TGTGCCAGCAGCTTTAGGGGGCGCGTAGCAAATGAGCAGTTCTTC. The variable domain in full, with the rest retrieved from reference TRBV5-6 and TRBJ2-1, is DAGVTQSPTHLIKTRGQQVTLRCSPKSGHDTVSWYQQALGQGPQFIFQYYEEEERQRGNFPDRFSGHQFPNYSSELNVNALLLGDSALYLCASSFRGRVANEQFFGPGTRLTVL.

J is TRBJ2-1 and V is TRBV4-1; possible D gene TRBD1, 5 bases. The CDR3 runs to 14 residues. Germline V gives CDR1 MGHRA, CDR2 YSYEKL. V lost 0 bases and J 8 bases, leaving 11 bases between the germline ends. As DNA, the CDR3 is TGCGCCAGCAGCCAAGATCTCAACAGGCATGAGCAGTTCTTC. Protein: CASSQDLNRHEQFF.

Here the CDR3 reads CASKEEANPLYEQYF. CDR3 DNA sequence: TGTGCCAGCAAGGAGGAAGCTAACCCTCTCTACGAGCAGTACTTC. The rearrangement links TRBV2 to TRBJ2-7; TRBD2 might be the D (5 bases). The CDR3 runs to 15 residues. From germline, CDR1 is SNHLY and CDR2 FYNNEI. V was shortened by 7 bases and J by 3 bases, with 19 bases between the two germline ends.

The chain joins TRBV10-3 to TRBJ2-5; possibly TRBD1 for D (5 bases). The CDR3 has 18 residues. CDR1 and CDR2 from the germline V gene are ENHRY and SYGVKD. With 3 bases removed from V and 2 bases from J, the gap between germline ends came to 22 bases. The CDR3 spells CAISDSGHGPLPQETQYF. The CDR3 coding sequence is TGTGCCATCAGTGATTCAGGGCATGGGCCTCTCCCTCAAGAGACCCAGTACTTC.

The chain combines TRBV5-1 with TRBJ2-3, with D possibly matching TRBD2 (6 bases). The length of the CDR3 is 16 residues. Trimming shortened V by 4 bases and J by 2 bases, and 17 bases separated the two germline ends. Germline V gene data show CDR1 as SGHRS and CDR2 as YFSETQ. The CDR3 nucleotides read TGCGCCAGCAGCCCTGGCACTAGCCGTTACACAGATACGCAGTATTTT. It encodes CASSPGTSRYTDTQYF.

The chain's CDR3 is CASSQDTASTNEKLFF. CDR3 coding DNA: TGCGCCAGCAGCCAAGATACGGCCAGCACCAATGAAAAACTGTTTTTT. The V call is TRBV4-3, the J call TRBJ1-4; D is uncertain. V lost 0 bases and J lost 5, with 13 bases in between. Germline CDR1 is LGHNA and CDR2 is YSLEER. CDR3 length equals 16 residues.

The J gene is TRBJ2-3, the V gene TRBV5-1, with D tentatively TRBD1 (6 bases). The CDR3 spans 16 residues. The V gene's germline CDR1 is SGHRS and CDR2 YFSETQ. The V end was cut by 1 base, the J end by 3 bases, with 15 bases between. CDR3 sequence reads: CASSLSGTTRTDTQYF. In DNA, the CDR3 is TGCGCCAGCAGCTTGTCCGGGACAACAAGGACAGATACGCAGTATTTT.

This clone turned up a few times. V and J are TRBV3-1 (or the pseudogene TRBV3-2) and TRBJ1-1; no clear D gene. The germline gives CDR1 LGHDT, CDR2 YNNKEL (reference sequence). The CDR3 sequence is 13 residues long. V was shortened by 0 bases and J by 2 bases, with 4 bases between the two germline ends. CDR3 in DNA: TGTGCCAGCAGCCAAGATCTAAACACTGAAGCTTTCTTT. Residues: CASSQDLNTEAFF.

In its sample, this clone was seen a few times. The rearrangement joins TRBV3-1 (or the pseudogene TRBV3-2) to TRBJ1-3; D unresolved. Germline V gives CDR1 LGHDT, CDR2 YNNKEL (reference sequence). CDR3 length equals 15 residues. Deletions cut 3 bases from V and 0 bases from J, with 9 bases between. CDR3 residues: CASSHAGDSGNTIYF. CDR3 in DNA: TGTGCCAGCAGCCACGCCGGAGACTCTGGAAACACCATATATTTT.

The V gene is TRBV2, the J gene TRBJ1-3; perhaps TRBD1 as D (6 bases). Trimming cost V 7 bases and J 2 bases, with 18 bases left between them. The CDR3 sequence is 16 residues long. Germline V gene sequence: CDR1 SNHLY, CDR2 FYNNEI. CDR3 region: CASTSQEGGPGNTIYF. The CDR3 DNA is TGTGCCAGCACTAGCCAGGAGGGGGGGCCTGGAAACACCATATATTTT.

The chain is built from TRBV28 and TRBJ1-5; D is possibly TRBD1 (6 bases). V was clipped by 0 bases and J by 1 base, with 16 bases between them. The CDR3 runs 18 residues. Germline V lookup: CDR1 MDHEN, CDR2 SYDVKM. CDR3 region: CASSLWGAQGISNQPQHF. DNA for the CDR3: TGTGCCAGCAGTTTATGGGGGGCCCAGGGGATAAGCAATCAGCCCCAGCATTTT.

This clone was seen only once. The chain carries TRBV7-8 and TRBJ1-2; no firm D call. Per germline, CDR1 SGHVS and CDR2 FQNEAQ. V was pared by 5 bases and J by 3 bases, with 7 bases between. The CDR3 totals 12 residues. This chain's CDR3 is CASSPRDYGYTF. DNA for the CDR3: TGTGCCAGCAGCCCTCGGGACTATGGCTACACCTTC.

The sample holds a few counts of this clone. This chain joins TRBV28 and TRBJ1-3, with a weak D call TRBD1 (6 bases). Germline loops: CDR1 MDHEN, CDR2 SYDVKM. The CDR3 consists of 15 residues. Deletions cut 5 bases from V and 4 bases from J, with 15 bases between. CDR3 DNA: TGTGCCAGCAGTCCGGGACAAATAGCAGGAAACACCATATATTTT. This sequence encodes CASSPGQIAGNTIYF.

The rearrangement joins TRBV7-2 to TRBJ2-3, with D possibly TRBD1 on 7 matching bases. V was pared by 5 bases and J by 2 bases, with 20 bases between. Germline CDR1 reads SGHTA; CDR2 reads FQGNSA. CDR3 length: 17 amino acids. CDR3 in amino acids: CASSPQEGAEVTDTQYF. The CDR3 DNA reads TGTGCCAGCAGCCCCCAGGAGGGGGCGGAAGTCACAGATACGCAGTATTTT.

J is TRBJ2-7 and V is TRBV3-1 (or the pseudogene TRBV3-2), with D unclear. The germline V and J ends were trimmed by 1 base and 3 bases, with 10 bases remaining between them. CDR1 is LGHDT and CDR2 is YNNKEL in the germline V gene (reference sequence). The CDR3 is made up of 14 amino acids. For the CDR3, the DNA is TGTGCCAGCAGCCAAGTGCGAAGTAGCTACGAGCAGTACTTC. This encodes CASSQVRSSYEQYF.

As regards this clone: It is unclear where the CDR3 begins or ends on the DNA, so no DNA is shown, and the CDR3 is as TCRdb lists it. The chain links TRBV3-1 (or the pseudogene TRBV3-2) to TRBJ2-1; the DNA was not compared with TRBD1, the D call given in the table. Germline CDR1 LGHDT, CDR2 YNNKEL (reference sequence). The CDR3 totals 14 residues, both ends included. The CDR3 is CASSQVGQGAGRFF.

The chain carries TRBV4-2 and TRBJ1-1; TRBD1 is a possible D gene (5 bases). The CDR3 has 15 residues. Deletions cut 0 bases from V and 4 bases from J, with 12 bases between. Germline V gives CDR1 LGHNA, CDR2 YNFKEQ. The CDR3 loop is CASSQDLGEGTEAFF. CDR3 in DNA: TGTGCCAGCAGCCAAGATTTGGGGGAAGGCACTGAAGCTTTCTTT.

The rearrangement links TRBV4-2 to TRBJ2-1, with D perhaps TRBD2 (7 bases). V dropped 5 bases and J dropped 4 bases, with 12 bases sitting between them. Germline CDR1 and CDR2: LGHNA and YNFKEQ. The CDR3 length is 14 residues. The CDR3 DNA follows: TGTGCCAGCAGCGAAGGGGGGGCATACAATGAGCAGTTCTTC. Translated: CASSEGGAYNEQFF.